Listed below are T cell receptor beta chains from one sample, sequenced in a study of tumor-infiltrating lymphocytes in primary liver carcinoma. Via MiXCR, TCRdb re-called the multiplex PCR reads, giving one row per CDR3 protein. The sample lists fewer than 350,000 distinct CDR3 sequences, 65% occurring once. The sequenced sample consisted of peripheral blood. These receptors came from a man aged 35 to 55 with primary liver carcinoma and hepatitis B virus infection. Each CDR3 is given with its conserved first and last residue. The order of the fields is CDR3 length, J gene, clone size, V gene, D gene, CDR3 DNA, CDR3 protein. A D gene is named only where the DNA matches it firmly. Part of the rows lack a size; the others show once, few, many or a class for expanded clones.

cdr3_length: 17
j_call: TRBJ2-3
clone_size: NA
v_call: TRBV9
d_call: TRBD2
cdr3_nt: TGTGCCAGCAGCGTAGAATCTGGGTACGGGAGGAAGGATACGCAGTATTTT
cdr3_aa: CASSVESGYGRKDTQYF

cdr3_length: 16
j_call: TRBJ1-4
clone_size: few
v_call: TRBV6-5
d_call: NA
cdr3_nt: TGTGCCAGCAGTTACTACCCCGGGGGGACTAATGAAAAACTGTTTTTT
cdr3_aa: CASSYYPGGTNEKLFF

cdr3_length: 16
j_call: TRBJ2-1
clone_size: many
v_call: TRBV11-1
d_call: TRBD2
cdr3_nt: TGTGCCAGCAGCTTATTTACGGGACTAGGGATTAATGAGCAGTTCTTC
cdr3_aa: CASSLFTGLGINEQFF

cdr3_length: 15
j_call: TRBJ2-1
clone_size: NA
v_call: TRBV4-3
d_call: TRBD2
cdr3_nt: TGCGCCGGCAGCCAGGGCCTAGCGGGAACCAATGAGCAGTTCTTC
cdr3_aa: CAGSQGLAGTNEQFF

cdr3_length: 16
j_call: TRBJ2-1
clone_size: NA
v_call: TRBV30
d_call: TRBD1
cdr3_nt: TGCGCCTGGGTAACTCTCGGGACAGGTCGATACAATGATCAGTTCTTC
cdr3_aa: CAWVTLGTGRYNDQFF

cdr3_length: 15
j_call: TRBJ1-1
clone_size: NA
v_call: TRBV14
d_call: NA
cdr3_nt: TGTGCCAGCAGCCCCAGACTTGGGGTAGGCACTGAAGCTATCTTT
cdr3_aa: CASSPRLGVGTEAIF

cdr3_length: 17
j_call: TRBJ2-3
clone_size: NA
v_call: TRBV5-8
d_call: TRBD2
cdr3_nt: TGTGCCAGCAGCCCTATGGGGACTAGCGGGTTCTGGCATACGCAGTATTTT
cdr3_aa: CASSPMGTSGFWHTQYF

cdr3_length: 12
j_call: TRBJ1-1
clone_size: NA
v_call: TRBV5-1
d_call: TRBD1
cdr3_nt: TGCGCCAGCAGCTTGAACCAAGGACAGGGGGCTTTT
cdr3_aa: CASSLNQGQGAF

cdr3_length: 13
j_call: TRBJ1-1
clone_size: NA
v_call: TRBV10-1
d_call: NA
cdr3_nt: TGCGCCAGCAGTGGCGATCCGAACACTGAAGCTTTCTTT
cdr3_aa: CASSGDPNTEAFF

cdr3_length: 13
j_call: TRBJ2-7
clone_size: few
v_call: TRBV28
d_call: NA
cdr3_nt: TGTGCCAGCAGTCCGAGACTAGACTACGAGCAGTACTTC
cdr3_aa: CASSPRLDYEQYF

cdr3_length: 13
j_call: TRBJ1-2
clone_size: NA
v_call: TRBV4-1
d_call: NA
cdr3_nt: TGCGCCAGTAGCCAAGAAGGGGTCGACGGCTACACCTTC
cdr3_aa: CASSQEGVDGYTF

cdr3_length: 13
j_call: TRBJ2-7
clone_size: once
v_call: TRBV5-1
d_call: NA
cdr3_nt: TGCGCCAGCAGTTTTAACGCCGGCTACGAGCAGTACTTC
cdr3_aa: CASSFNAGYEQYF

cdr3_length: 13
j_call: TRBJ1-1
clone_size: many
v_call: TRBV6-6
d_call: NA
cdr3_nt: TGTGCCAGCAGCCTCAAAGGGAACACTGAAGCTTTCTTT
cdr3_aa: CASSLKGNTEAFF

cdr3_length: 16
j_call: TRBJ1-5
clone_size: many
v_call: TRBV29-1
d_call: TRBD1
cdr3_nt: TGCAGCGTTGGATCCACAGGGGCGATGGGCAATCAGCCCCAGCATTTT
cdr3_aa: CSVGSTGAMGNQPQHF

cdr3_length: 15
j_call: TRBJ2-5
clone_size: NA
v_call: TRBV5-4
d_call: TRBD1
cdr3_nt: TGTGCCAGCAGCTCCGGGGACAGGGGGCGAGAGACCCAGTACTTC
cdr3_aa: CASSSGDRGRETQYF

cdr3_length: 14
j_call: TRBJ2-2
clone_size: few
v_call: TRBV11-2
d_call: NA
cdr3_nt: TGTGCCAGCAGCCCAGCCCTGGTCGCCGGGGAGCTGTTTTTT
cdr3_aa: CASSPALVAGELFF

cdr3_length: 13
j_call: TRBJ2-5
clone_size: NA
v_call: TRBV11-2
d_call: NA
cdr3_nt: TGTGCCAACAGCGCGACCAGGGGAGAGACCCAGTACTTC
cdr3_aa: CANSATRGETQYF

cdr3_length: 16
j_call: TRBJ2-3
clone_size: NA
v_call: TRBV6-9
d_call: NA
cdr3_nt: TGTGCCAGCAGTTCTTCTAGCAGGAGGGCCATAGATACGCAGTATTTT
cdr3_aa: CASSSSSRRAIDTQYF

cdr3_length: 15
j_call: TRBJ1-2
clone_size: NA
v_call: TRBV4-1
d_call: TRBD1
cdr3_nt: TGCGCCAGCAGCCAAGGGGGACAGGGGGACTATGGCTACACCTTC
cdr3_aa: CASSQGGQGDYGYTF

cdr3_length: 14
j_call: TRBJ2-1
clone_size: many
v_call: TRBV6-5
d_call: TRBD1
cdr3_nt: TGTGCCAGCCGGGGCAGGGGGTCCTACAATGAGCAGTTCTTC
cdr3_aa: CASRGRGSYNEQFF

cdr3_length: 12
j_call: TRBJ2-7
clone_size: few
v_call: TRBV5-4
d_call: NA
cdr3_nt: TGTGCCAGCAGCCTCCCGGACCTCGAGCAGTACTTC
cdr3_aa: CASSLPDLEQYF

cdr3_length: 18
j_call: TRBJ2-5
clone_size: many
v_call: TRBV4-1
d_call: TRBD2
cdr3_nt: TGCGCCAGCAGCCAAGATATCTCTAGACTAGCGGGAGGAGAGACCCAGTACTTC
cdr3_aa: CASSQDISRLAGGETQYF